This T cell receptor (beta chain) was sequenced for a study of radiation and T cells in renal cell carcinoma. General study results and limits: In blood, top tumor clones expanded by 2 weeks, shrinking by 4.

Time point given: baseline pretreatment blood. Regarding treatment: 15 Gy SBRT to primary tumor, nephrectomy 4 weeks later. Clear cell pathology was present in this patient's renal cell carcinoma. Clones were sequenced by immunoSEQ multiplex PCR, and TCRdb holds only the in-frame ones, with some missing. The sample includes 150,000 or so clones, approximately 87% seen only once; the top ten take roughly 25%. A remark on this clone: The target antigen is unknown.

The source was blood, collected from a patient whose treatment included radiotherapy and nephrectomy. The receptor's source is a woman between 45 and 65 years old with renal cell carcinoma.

The CDR3 DNA reads TGTGCCAGCAGACCCGGGACAGGAGCGTCTGGGGCCAACGTCCTGACTTTC. It translates to CASRPGTGASGANVLTF. The chain combines TRBV7-9 with TRBJ2-6; 8 bases align to TRBD1. Germline-derived CDR1 and CDR2 are SEHNR and FQNEAQ (reference sequence). The CDR3 has 17 amino acids. V dropped 6 bases and J dropped 1; count of bases not matched to a gene: 8.